These T cell receptor beta chains were read from a single sample in a study of blood T cell repertoires in COVID-19. TCRdb's table, derived via immunoSEQ multiplex PCR, lists solely in-frame clones and lacks some. This table holds about 74,000 clones, more than 70% found once. The material sequenced was peripheral blood. The origin of the receptors is a man aged 45-65 years with active COVID-19. The CDR3 runs from the conserved cysteine through the conserved F or W. The D gene is left open where the match is weak. Clone sizes are given selectively: once, few, many, or a class where the clone is expanded.

abundance	d_gene	v_gene	j_gene	CDR3nt	CDR3aa
-	TRBD2	TRBV7-2	TRBJ2-7	TGTGCCAGCAGCTTAGCCGGGACTAGCGGGAGATACGAGCAGTACTTC	CASSLAGTSGRYEQYF
-	-	TRBV4-2	TRBJ1-2	TGTGCCAGCAGCCAATCGGGGGGACTGAGCTATGGCTACACCTTC	CASSQSGGLSYGYTF
-	TRBD1	TRBV11-3	TRBJ2-1	TGTGCCAGCAGCCCAAACAGGGGACGGAACAATGAGCAGTTCTTC	CASSPNRGRNNEQFF
-	-	TRBV6-5	TRBJ2-2	TGTGCCAGCAGTTATGGGCTGCCTCAGCTGTTTTTT	CASSYGLPQLFF
-	TRBD1	TRBV30	TRBJ2-1	TGTGCCTGGAGTGTAGGGACAGAGGGCCTGCAGTTCTTC	CAWSVGTEGLQFF
few	-	TRBV19	TRBJ2-5	TGTGCCAGTAGTATAGGTCCTACTCAAGAGACCCAGTACTTC	CASSIGPTQETQYF
-	TRBD2	TRBV6-5	TRBJ2-7	TGTGCCAGCAGCCCCGGGACTAGCGGCTACGAGCAGTACTTC	CASSPGTSGYEQYF
-	-	TRBV5-8	TRBJ2-7	TGTGCCAGCAGCTACTCGAGGTACGAGCAGTACTTC	CASSYSRYEQYF
-	TRBD1	TRBV6-2/TRBV6-3	TRBJ2-3	TGTGCCAGCAGTCGGGACAGTAGCACAGATACGCAGTATTTT	CASSRDSSTDTQYF
-	-	TRBV19	TRBJ2-1	TGTGCCAGTAGTATCAGTCAGGGCTCCTACAATGAGCAGTTCTTC	CASSISQGSYNEQFF
-	-	TRBV19	TRBJ1-1	TGTGCCAGTACCCCCTTGGCCGTGAACACTGAAGCTTTCTTT	CASTPLAVNTEAFF
-	-	TRBV9	TRBJ2-1	TGTGCCAGCAGCGTAAGTGGGGGGAGCTCCTACAATGAGCAGTTCTTC	CASSVSGGSSYNEQFF
-	TRBD1	TRBV19	TRBJ1-2	TGTGCCAGTAGTATAGGACAGGGGTCGTCCTATGGCTACACCTTC	CASSIGQGSSYGYTF
-	-	TRBV2	TRBJ1-1	TGTGCCAGCCATCCCACTGGGAACACTGAAGCTTTCTTT	CASHPTGNTEAFF
-	-	TRBV18	TRBJ2-2	TGTGCCAGCTCACCAAGGCGGGGAGAGAACACCGGGGAGCTGTTTTTT	CASSPRRGENTGELFF
-	TRBD1	TRBV5-6	TRBJ2-1	TGTGCCAGCAGCTCGATACAGGGGGCCTCCTACAATGAGCAGTTCTTC	CASSSIQGASYNEQFF
once	-	TRBV11-2	TRBJ2-2	TGTGCCAGCAGCCACCGGGGGGCGGGCACCGGGGAGCTGTTTTTT	CASSHRGAGTGELFF
-	-	TRBV6-5	TRBJ2-7	TGTGCCAGCAGTTACTACGGCGGCTACGAGCAGTACTTC	CASSYYGGYEQYF
-	TRBD1	TRBV6-5	TRBJ2-3	TGTGCCAGCAGCCCCAGGGGGCGCGAGGATACGCAGTATTTT	CASSPRGREDTQYF
-	TRBD1	TRBV10-1	TRBJ2-7	TGCGCCAGCCGCCCCGGGGACAGGGCTTTATCCTACATGGGAAAGCAGTACTTC	CASRPGDRALSYMGKQYF
-	TRBD2	TRBV7-2	TRBJ2-7	TGTGCCAGCAGCTTTCCGCTAGCGGGAGCGTCCGAGCAGTACTTC	CASSFPLAGASEQYF
-	TRBD1	TRBV7-7	TRBJ2-3	TGTGCCAGCAGCAGCACAGGGGGCAATACGCAGTATTTT	CASSSTGGNTQYF
-	-	TRBV15	TRBJ1-2	TGTGCCACCAGCAGCATCGGACAGAACTCATATGGCTACACCTTC	CATSSIGQNSYGYTF
-	-	TRBV6-2/TRBV6-3	TRBJ2-3	TGTGCCAGCAGTTATCAGGCCTCACACCCAGATACGCAGTATTTT	CASSYQASHPDTQYF
-	-	TRBV6-4	TRBJ1-3	TGTGCCAGCAGTTCACCAACTATCTCGACAGGAGCCTACTCTGGAAACACCATATATTTT	CASSSPTISTGAYSGNTIYF
few	-	TRBV3-1/TRBV3-2	TRBJ2-7	TGTGCCAGCAGCCTTGGCGGGTACGAGCAGTACTTC	CASSLGGYEQYF
-	-	TRBV2	TRBJ2-3	TGTGCCAGCAGTGAGGAAGGGGCACGTTTCGGAGATACGCAGTATTTT	CASSEEGARFGDTQYF
-	-	TRBV19	TRBJ1-3	TGTGCCAGTAGTCCGGGGGACCGCCGCTCTGGAAACACCATATATTTT	CASSPGDRRSGNTIYF
-	TRBD1	TRBV5-4	TRBJ2-7	TGTGCCAGCAGCCTCGGACAGGGGCCGCTTGAGCAGTACTTC	CASSLGQGPLEQYF
-	TRBD1	TRBV9	TRBJ1-1	TGTGCCAGCAGCGTAGGGGGGACAGGGGGCACAGCTTTCTTT	CASSVGGTGGTAFF
-	-	TRBV2	TRBJ2-5	TGTGCCAGCAGTATTCTCGGTGAAATGGAGACCCAGTACTTC	CASSILGEMETQYF
-	-	TRBV9	TRBJ2-3	TGTGCCAGCTTTAAGACTAGACGGGCCACCGCAGATACGCAGTATTTT	CASFKTRRATADTQYF
-	-	TRBV7-9	TRBJ1-2	TGTGCCAGCAGCTTGGGGCTATATGGCTACACCTTC	CASSLGLYGYTF
-	TRBD2	TRBV7-8	TRBJ2-7	TGTGCCAGCACTCTAAAAGGGACTAGCGTGAACGAGCAGTACTTC	CASTLKGTSVNEQYF
-	TRBD1	TRBV19	TRBJ1-2	TGTGCCAGTAGGCTAAGAGGGGGCGAGGGAGGCTACACCTTC	CASRLRGGEGGYTF
few	-	TRBV6-6	TRBJ2-7	TGTGCCAGCACCGCCGGGGGAGGCGGCGAGCAGTACTTC	CASTAGGGGEQYF
-	TRBD1	TRBV5-1	TRBJ2-2	TGCGCCAGCAGCTTGTCAGGGGGCACTTTAACCGGGGAGCTGTTTTTT	CASSLSGGTLTGELFF
-	-	TRBV27	TRBJ2-7	TGTGCCAGCTCCCCCTGGGCTTTATACTCCTACGAGCAGTACTTC	CASSPWALYSYEQYF
-	-	TRBV9	TRBJ2-7	TGTGCCAGCAGCGTAGGTAGCGACAGGCACGAGCAGTACTTC	CASSVGSDRHEQYF
-	TRBD2	TRBV27	TRBJ2-2	TGTGCCTCGGGCCAGGGATCCCTAGCGGGAGGCGGCACCGGGGAGCTGTTTTTT	CASGQGSLAGGGTGELFF
-	-	TRBV7-7	TRBJ2-3	TGTGCTAGCAGCCCCGGGACTTGGGGGTCAGATACGCAGTATTTT	CASSPGTWGSDTQYF
-	-	TRBV19	TRBJ1-2	TGTGCCAGTAGCTGGGCAGGCCAGGGGAACTCCTATGGCTACACCTTC	CASSWAGQGNSYGYTF
once	TRBD1	TRBV7-9	TRBJ1-2	TGTGCCAGCAGCTTAGGGACAGGGGGCCGGTATGGCTACACCTTC	CASSLGTGGRYGYTF
-	TRBD1	TRBV5-1	TRBJ1-6	TGCGCCAGCAGATCTTCGGACAGGAAATATAATTCACCCCTCCACTTT	CASRSSDRKYNSPLHF
-	-	TRBV5-1	TRBJ2-1	TGCGCCAGCAGCGGGCCCAGAAGCTCCTACAATGAGCAGTTCTTC	CASSGPRSSYNEQFF
-	-	TRBV6-5	TRBJ2-7	TGTGCCAGCAGTTCCTTCTCAACTGGGCTACTCGAGCAGTACTTC	CASSSFSTGLLEQYF
-	-	TRBV30	TRBJ2-7	TGTGCCTGGAGTGTACACCCAGGCCTCAACAGTCGGTACTTC	CAWSVHPGLNSRYF
-	TRBD1	TRBV29-1	TRBJ1-2	TGCAGCGTTGTCAGGGGGCCCTATGGCTACACCTTC	CSVVRGPYGYTF
-	TRBD1	TRBV5-1	TRBJ2-5	TGCGCCAGCAGCTTCAGACAGGGTCGGGAGACCCAGTACTTC	CASSFRQGRETQYF
-	-	TRBV3-1/TRBV3-2	TRBJ2-5	TGTGCCAGCAGCCAAGAGCTAGCGCCCCAAGAGACCCAGTACTTC	CASSQELAPQETQYF
-	-	TRBV3-1/TRBV3-2	TRBJ1-3	TGTGCCAGCAGCCAAGGGTGGGGCGGGGCCCGAAACACCATATATTTT	CASSQGWGGARNTIYF
-	-	TRBV6-5	TRBJ2-2	TGTGCCAGCAGTTACTCGAATCAGGGAAACGGGGAGCTGTTTTTT	CASSYSNQGNGELFF
few	-	TRBV30	TRBJ1-3	TGTGCCTGGAGTTCACCGGCCGGGAGGGGAAACACCATATATTTT	CAWSSPAGRGNTIYF
-	-	TRBV4-3	TRBJ2-3	TGCGCCAGCAGCCAAGATAGGGGAACAGATACGCAGTATTTT	CASSQDRGTDTQYF
-	TRBD1	TRBV11-2	TRBJ1-2	TGTGCCAGCAGCCAAACAACAGGGGGAGGACCATATGGCTACACCTTC	CASSQTTGGGPYGYTF